Included here is one T cell receptor (beta chain) sequence, with context. The data were taken from a study of CD8 T cells in Susac syndrome. Reverse transcription used about 0.5 to 1 ug RNA and random hexamers. One entry per CDR3 protein results from TCRdb running MiXCR on the immunoSEQ multiplex PCR reads. The table includes about 90,000 distinct CDR3 sequences, 95% to 97% detected once. Trimming shortened V by 3 bases and J by 2 bases, and 10 bases separated the two germline ends. The CDR3 length is 14 residues. The V gene's germline CDR1 is SEHNR and CDR2 FQNEAQ (reference sequence). This TCR was sampled from a human donor with Susac syndrome. The sample was CD8+ T cells from PBMCs. J is TRBJ1-1 and V is TRBV7-9; D is possibly TRBD1 (6 bases). The CDR3 protein is CASSLGQANTEAFF. The CDR3 DNA sequence: TGTGCCAGCAGCTTGGGACAAGCCAACACTGAAGCTTTCTTT.